Listed here is a single T cell receptor (beta chain). Germline CDR1 SGHVS, CDR2 FQNEAQ. The V and J ends lost 5 bases and 3 bases, in that order; junction bases with no gene match: 12. CDR3 length: 16 residues. The library targeted TCRbeta and was prepared with unique molecular identifiers. TCRdb independently ran MiXCR on the PCR reads; one entry per CDR3 protein. This table holds about 540,000 distinct CDR3 sequences, about 17% found once. This sample is drawn from a study of T-cell reconstitution after alpha-beta-depleted transplantation in children. The V call is TRBV7-8, the J call TRBJ2-5, with 7 bases identical to TRBD2. The TCR originated in a human donor who donated a stem cell graft to a child with acute lymphoblastic leukemia. Sequenced material: PBMCs from the stem cell graft donor, taken from the stem cell graft. The CDR3 region has the DNA TGTGCCAGCAGCCCACCGCTTAGCGGGTTGAAAGAGACCCAGTACTTC. Translation: CASSPPLSGLKETQYF.